These T cell receptor beta chains were read from a single sample in a study of shared clonotypes between healthy human individuals. TCRdb's copy holds only in-frame clones and misses some; the assay was immunoSEQ multiplex PCR. The table lists 600,000 to 700,000 clones, around four fifths of them singletons. Sequenced: memory CD4+ T cells sorted from blood. These receptors were collected from a woman aged 25 to 39 in good health. CDR3s include the opening cysteine and the closing phenylalanine or tryptophan.

TRBV11-3	TRBJ1-2	CASSHSQGAGGYTF
TRBV10-3	TRBJ1-2	CAIRPRQGVDYYGYTF
TRBV4-1	TRBJ1-1	CASSQVGSGPRLNTEAFF
TRBV10-3	TRBJ1-2	CAISEGQGGCYGYTF
TRBV19	TRBJ1-1	CASSTGRANTEAFF
TRBV4-1	TRBJ2-7	CATPGTHYEQYF
TRBV20-1	TRBJ1-2	CSAFLQYGYTF
TRBV6-1	TRBJ1-1	CASSDGVDNTEAFF
TRBV19	TRBJ2-3	CASSPGLAFTDTQYF
TRBV5-1	TRBJ2-1	CASTQTSGGHNEQFF
TRBV5-4	TRBJ1-1	CASSLVGGEAEAFF
TRBV28	TRBJ2-1	CASSLGGYHTYNEQFF